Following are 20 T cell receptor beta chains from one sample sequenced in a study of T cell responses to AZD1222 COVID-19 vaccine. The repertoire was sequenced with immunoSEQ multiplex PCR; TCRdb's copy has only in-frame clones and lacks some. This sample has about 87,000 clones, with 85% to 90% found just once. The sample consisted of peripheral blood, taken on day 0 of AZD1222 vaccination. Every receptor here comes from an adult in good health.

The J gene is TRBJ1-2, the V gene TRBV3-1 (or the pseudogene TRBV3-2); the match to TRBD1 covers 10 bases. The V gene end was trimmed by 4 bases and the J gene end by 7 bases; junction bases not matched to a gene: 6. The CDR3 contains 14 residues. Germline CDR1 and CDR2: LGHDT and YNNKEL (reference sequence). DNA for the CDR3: TGTGCCAGCAGCCCGACAGGGGGCAGTAGTGGCTACACCTTC. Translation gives CASSPTGGSSGYTF.

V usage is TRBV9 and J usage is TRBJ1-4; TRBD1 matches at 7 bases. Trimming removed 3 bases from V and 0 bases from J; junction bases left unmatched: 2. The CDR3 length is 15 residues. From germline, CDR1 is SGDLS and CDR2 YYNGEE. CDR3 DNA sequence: TGTGCCAGCAGCGGCGGGACAGCAACTAATGAAAAACTGTTTTTT. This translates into CASSGGTATNEKLFF. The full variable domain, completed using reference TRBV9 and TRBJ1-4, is DSGVTQTPKHLITATGQRVTLRCSPRSGDLSVYWYQQSLDQGLQFLIQYYNGEERAKGNILERFSAQQFPDLHSELNLSSLELGDSALYFCASSGGTATNEKLFFGSGTQLSVL.

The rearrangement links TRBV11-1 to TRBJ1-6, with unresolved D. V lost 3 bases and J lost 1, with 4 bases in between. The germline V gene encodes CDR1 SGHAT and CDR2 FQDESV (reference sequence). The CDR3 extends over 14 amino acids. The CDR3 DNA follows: TGTGCCAGCAGCTTTCGGTCCTATAATTCACCCCTCCACTTT. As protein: CASSFRSYNSPLHF. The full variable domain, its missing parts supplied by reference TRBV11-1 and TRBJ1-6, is EAEVAQSPRYKITEKSQAVAFWCDPISGHATLYWYRQILGQGPELLVQFQDESVVDDSQLPKDRFSAERLKGVDSTLKIQPAELGDSAMYLCASSFRSYNSPLHFGNGTRLTVT.

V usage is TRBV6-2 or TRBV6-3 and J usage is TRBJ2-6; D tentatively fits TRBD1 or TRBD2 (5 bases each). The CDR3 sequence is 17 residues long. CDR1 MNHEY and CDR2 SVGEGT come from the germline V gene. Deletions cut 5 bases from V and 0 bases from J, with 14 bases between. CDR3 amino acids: CASSRAGTSSGANVLTF. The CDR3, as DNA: TGTGCCAGCAGTCGGGCAGGGACGAGCTCTGGGGCCAACGTCCTGACTTTC.

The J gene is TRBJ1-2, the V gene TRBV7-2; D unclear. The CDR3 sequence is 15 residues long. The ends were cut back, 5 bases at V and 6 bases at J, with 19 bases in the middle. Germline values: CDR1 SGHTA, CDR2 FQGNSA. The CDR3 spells CASSRTQVRQDGYTF. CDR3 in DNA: TGTGCCAGCAGCCGGACGCAGGTCAGGCAGGATGGCTACACCTTC.

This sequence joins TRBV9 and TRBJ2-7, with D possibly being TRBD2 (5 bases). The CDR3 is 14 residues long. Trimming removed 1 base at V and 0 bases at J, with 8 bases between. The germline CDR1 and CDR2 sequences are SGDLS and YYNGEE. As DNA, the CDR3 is TGTGCCAGCAGCGTAAGGAGCGGCTCCTACGAGCAGTACTTC. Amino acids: CASSVRSGSYEQYF.

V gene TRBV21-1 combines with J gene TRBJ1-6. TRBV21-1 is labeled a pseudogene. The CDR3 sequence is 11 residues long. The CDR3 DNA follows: TGTGCCAGCAGCACACCGGGACCCCTCCACTTT. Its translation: CASSTPGPLHF.

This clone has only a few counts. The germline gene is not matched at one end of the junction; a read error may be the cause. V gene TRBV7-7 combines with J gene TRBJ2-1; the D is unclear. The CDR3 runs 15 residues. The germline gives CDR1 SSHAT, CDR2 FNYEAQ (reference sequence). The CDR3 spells CASSLSTGFHNEQFF. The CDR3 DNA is TGTGCTAGCAGCTTATCTACGGGCTTCCACAATGAGCAGTTCTTC.

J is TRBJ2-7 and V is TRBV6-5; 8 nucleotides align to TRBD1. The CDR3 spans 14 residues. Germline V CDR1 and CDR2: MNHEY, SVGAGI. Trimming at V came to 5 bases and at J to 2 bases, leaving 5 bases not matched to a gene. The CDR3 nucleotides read TGTGCCAGCAGTCCCCCAGGGGGCGCCTACGAGCAGTACTTC. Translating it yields CASSPPGGAYEQYF.

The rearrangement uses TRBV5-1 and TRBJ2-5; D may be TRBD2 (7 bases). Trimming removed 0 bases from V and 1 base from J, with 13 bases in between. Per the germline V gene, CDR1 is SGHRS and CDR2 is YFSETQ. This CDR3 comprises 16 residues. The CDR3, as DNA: TGCGCCAGCAGCTTGGCCGGGGCGGGGGCCCAAGAGACCCAGTACTTC. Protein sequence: CASSLAGAGAQETQYF.

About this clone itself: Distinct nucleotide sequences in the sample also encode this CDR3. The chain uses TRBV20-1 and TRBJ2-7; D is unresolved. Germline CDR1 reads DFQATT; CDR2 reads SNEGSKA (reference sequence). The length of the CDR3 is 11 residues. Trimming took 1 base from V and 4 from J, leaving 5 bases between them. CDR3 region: CSARVGYEQYF. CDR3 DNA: TGCAGTGCTAGAGTAGGGTACGAGCAGTACTTC.

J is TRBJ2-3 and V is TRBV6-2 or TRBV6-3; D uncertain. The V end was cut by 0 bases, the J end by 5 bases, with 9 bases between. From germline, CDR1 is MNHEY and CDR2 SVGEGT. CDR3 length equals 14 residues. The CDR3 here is CASSYSSLVDTQYF. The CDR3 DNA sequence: TGTGCCAGCAGTTACTCGTCATTAGTAGATACGCAGTATTTT.

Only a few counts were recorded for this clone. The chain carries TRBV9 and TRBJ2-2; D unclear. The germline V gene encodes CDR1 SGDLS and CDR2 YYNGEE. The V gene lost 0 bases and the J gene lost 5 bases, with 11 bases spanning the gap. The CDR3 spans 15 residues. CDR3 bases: TGTGCCAGCAGCGTAGAGGCAGGTGCGACCGGGGAGCTGTTTTTT. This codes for CASSVEAGATGELFF.

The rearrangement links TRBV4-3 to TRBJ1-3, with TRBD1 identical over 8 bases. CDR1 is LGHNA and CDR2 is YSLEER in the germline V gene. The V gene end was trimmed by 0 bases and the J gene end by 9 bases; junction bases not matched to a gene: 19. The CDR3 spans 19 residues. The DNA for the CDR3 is TGCGCCAGCAGCCAAGATTTGTCGTCCGGGACAGGCGGTTTTCGCACCATATATTTT. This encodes CASSQDLSSGTGGFRTIYF.

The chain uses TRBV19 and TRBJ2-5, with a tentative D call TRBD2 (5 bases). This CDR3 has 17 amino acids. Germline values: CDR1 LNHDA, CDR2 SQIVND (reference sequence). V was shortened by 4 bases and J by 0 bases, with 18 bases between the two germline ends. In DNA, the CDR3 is TGTGCCAGTAGTACCCCCGTTGCGGGCATGTACCAAGAGACCCAGTACTTC. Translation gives CASSTPVAGMYQETQYF.

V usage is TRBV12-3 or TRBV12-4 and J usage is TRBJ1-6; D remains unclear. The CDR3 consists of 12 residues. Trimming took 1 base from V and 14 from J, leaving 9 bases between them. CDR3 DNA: TGTGCCAGCAGTTTAGACGGCGGGGCCCTCCACTTT. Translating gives CASSLDGGALHF.

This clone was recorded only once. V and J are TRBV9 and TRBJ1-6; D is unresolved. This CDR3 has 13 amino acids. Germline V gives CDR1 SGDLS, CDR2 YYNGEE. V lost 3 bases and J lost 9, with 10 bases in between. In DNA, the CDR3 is TGTGCCAGCAGCGCCGAAGGCGTTTCACCCCTCCACTTT. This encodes CASSAEGVSPLHF.

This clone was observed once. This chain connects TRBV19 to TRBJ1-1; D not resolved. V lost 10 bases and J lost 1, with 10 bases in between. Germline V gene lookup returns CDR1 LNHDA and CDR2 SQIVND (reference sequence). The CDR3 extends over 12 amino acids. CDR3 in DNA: TGTGCCACCTTGACGGGGAACACTGAAGCTTTCTTT. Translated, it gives CATLTGNTEAFF.

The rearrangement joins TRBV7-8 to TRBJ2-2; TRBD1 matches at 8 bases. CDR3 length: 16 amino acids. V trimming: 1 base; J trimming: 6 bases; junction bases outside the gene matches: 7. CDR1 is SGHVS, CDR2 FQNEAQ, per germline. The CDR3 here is CASSLDETGVSGELFF. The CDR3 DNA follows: TGTGCCAGCAGCTTAGATGAGACAGGGGTGTCCGGGGAGCTGTTTTTT. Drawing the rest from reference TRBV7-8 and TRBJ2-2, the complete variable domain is GAGVSQSPRYKVAKRGQDVALRCDPISGHVSLFWYQQALGQGPEFLTYFQNEAQLDKSGLPSDRFFAERPEGSVSTLKIQRTQQEDSAVYLCASSLDETGVSGELFFGEGSRLTVL.

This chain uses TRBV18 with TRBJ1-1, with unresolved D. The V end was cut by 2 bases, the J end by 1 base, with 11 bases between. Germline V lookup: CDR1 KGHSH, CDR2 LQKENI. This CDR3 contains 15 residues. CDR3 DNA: TGTGCCAGCTCACCAGGAATGGGTGGGAACACTGAAGCTTTCTTT. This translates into CASSPGMGGNTEAFF.